This TCR beta chain originates from a study of shared clonotypes between healthy human individuals. Study context: Each donor's CD4 naive and CD4 memory cells filled three plates apiece, CD8 naive two, and CD8 memory one.

The CDR3 totals 13 residues. Trimming left V 0 bases short and J 5 bases short, with 8 bases between. Germline V lookup: CDR1 SGHRS, CDR2 YFSETQ. A word on this clone: Its target is not known.

General observations from the study: Read depth was anticipated to influence clonotype sharing among donors. Estimated richness values were generally larger in naive subsets than in memory subsets.

Clones were sequenced by immunoSEQ multiplex PCR, and TCRdb holds only the in-frame ones, with some missing. The table records 600,000 to 700,000 clones, about 80% of them present only once. The origin of this receptor is a woman aged 25 to 39 in good health. V usage is TRBV5-1 and J usage is TRBJ1-2; no clear D gene. The material sequenced was memory CD4+ T cells sorted from blood. Described subset: CD45RA-negative fraction. CDR3 nucleotide sequence: TGCGCCAGCAGCTTGGAGGTGGGGTATGGCTACACCTTC. It translates to CASSLEVGYGYTF.